A selection of T cell receptor beta chains follows, all from one sample in a study of CD4 T cells in relation to SARS-CoV-2 and coronaviruses. Clones were sequenced by immunoSEQ multiplex PCR, and TCRdb holds only the in-frame ones, with some missing. The repertoire has about 37,000 clones, around 82% of them found once; the top ten carry 3.5% to 5.5%. No antigen is known for these receptors. Sequencing used naive CD4+ T cells from PBMCs, cultured in vitro. All receptors derive from an adult with COVID-19. Both conserved end residues are part of each CDR3. A D gene is named only where the DNA matches it firmly. Where a row states a size, it is once, few, many or the class of an expanded clone; other rows omit it.

D gene,J gene,V gene,CDR3 length,clone size,CDR3 DNA,CDR3 protein
TRBD1,TRBJ2-7,TRBV18,15,NA,TGTGCCAGCTCCCCCGGACAGGGGTTAACCTACGAGCAGTACTTC,CASSPGQGLTYEQYF
NA,TRBJ1-2,TRBV9,12,few,TGTGCCAGCAGCCCGACGACTGGTGGCTACACCTTC,CASSPTTGGYTF
NA,TRBJ2-7,TRBV3-1/TRBV3-2,10,NA,TGTGCCAGCGGCAACTACGAGCAGTACTTC,CASGNYEQYF
NA,TRBJ1-1,TRBV2,14,few,TGTGCCAGCGAGGCTTGGGGCCAGATCACTGAAGCTTTCTTT,CASEAWGQITEAFF
TRBD1,TRBJ1-5,TRBV19,14,NA,TGTGCCAGTAAGACAGGGCTCGGCAATCAGCCCCAGCATTTT,CASKTGLGNQPQHF
TRBD1,TRBJ2-7,TRBV27,15,NA,TGTGCCAGCAAAGTGGACAGGGGGCCCTCCTACGAGCAGTACTTC,CASKVDRGPSYEQYF
TRBD2,TRBJ2-3,TRBV29-1,14,NA,TGCAGCGTTGTGGGACTAGCGGGAGGTGATACGCAGTATTTT,CSVVGLAGGDTQYF
NA,TRBJ1-5,TRBV6-5,15,NA,TGTGCCAGCACTAAGGGAGTTGGGGTCAATCAGCCCCAGCATTTT,CASTKGVGVNQPQHF
NA,TRBJ2-1,TRBV19,13,NA,TGTGCCAGTAGTATCTTTTCTGGCAATGAGCAGTTCTTC,CASSIFSGNEQFF
TRBD1,TRBJ1-2,TRBV27,13,NA,TGTGCCAGCAGTTTCGACAGGGGCTATGGCTACACCTTC,CASSFDRGYGYTF
NA,TRBJ1-4,TRBV20-1,17,NA,TGCAGTGCTAGTGTGGCCAGGGGAGGTCAAACTAATGAAAAACTGTTTTTT,CSASVARGGQTNEKLFF
TRBD1,TRBJ1-5,TRBV18,15,NA,TGTGCCAGCTCATCAGGACAGGGAGGCCATCAGCCCCAGCATTTT,CASSSGQGGHQPQHF
NA,TRBJ2-1,TRBV7-2,13,few,TGTGCCAGCAGCTTAGCCTACAACAATGAGCAGTTCTTC,CASSLAYNNEQFF
NA,TRBJ2-5,TRBV7-9,15,NA,TGTGCCAGCGCCGGGGCACCGAACAAGAAAGAGACCCAGTACTTC,CASAGAPNKKETQYF
TRBD1,TRBJ2-1,TRBV19,13,NA,TGTGCCAGTAGTACTTGGACAGGCGGTGAGCAGTTCTTC,CASSTWTGGEQFF
NA,TRBJ2-3,TRBV2,16,NA,TGTGCCAGCAGTGAAGAAAGCACTAGTCTAGCAGATACGCAGTATTTT,CASSEESTSLADTQYF
TRBD1,TRBJ2-7,TRBV5-4,14,NA,TGTGCCAGCAGCCTGGGACAGGGGAACTACGAGCAGTACTTC,CASSLGQGNYEQYF
TRBD1,TRBJ1-2,TRBV5-4,12,NA,TGTGCCAGCAGCTGGGACAGTCTTGGCTACACCTTC,CASSWDSLGYTF
NA,TRBJ2-7,TRBV30,12,once,TGTGCCTGGCGGGACACCTCCTACGAGCAGTACTTC,CAWRDTSYEQYF
TRBD2,TRBJ2-1,TRBV2,16,NA,TGTGCCAGCAGGCGGGCTAGCGGGTCCAGGTTGAATGAGCAGTTCTTC,CASRRASGSRLNEQFF
TRBD2,TRBJ2-1,TRBV5-1,14,NA,TGCGCCAGCCAAGGGACTAGCGGGAGTAATGAGCAGTTCTTC,CASQGTSGSNEQFF
TRBD2,TRBJ2-7,TRBV5-4,15,NA,TGTGCCAGCAGCTTGGGAGCGGGAGGACCCTACGAGCAGTACTTC,CASSLGAGGPYEQYF
NA,TRBJ2-7,TRBV3-1/TRBV3-2,15,NA,TGTGCCAGCAGCCTTCGGGGGGCACAGGGCAGCGAGCAGTACTTC,CASSLRGAQGSEQYF
NA,TRBJ1-2,TRBV2,11,few,TGTGCCAGCAATGAGGGGCCCGGCTACACCTTC,CASNEGPGYTF
TRBD1,TRBJ2-1,TRBV19,20,NA,TGTGCCAGTAGTATGGGCGGGACAGGGGGCAGGGCTAGCCGAGGAGATGAGCAGTTCTTC,CASSMGGTGGRASRGDEQFF
TRBD2,TRBJ2-7,TRBV2,15,few,TGTGCCAGCGTGCCCACTAGCGGAGGAAACTACGAGCAGTACTTC,CASVPTSGGNYEQYF
NA,TRBJ1-1,TRBV11-3,14,NA,TGTGCCAGCAGCTTATCCGGGGGAAACACTGAAGCTTTCTTT,CASSLSGGNTEAFF
NA,TRBJ1-2,TRBV28,15,NA,TGTGCCAGCAGTGGGGGGATAGTGCAGGGGAATGGCTACACCTTC,CASSGGIVQGNGYTF
NA,TRBJ2-1,TRBV5-1,16,NA,TGCGCCAGCAGCCCAGTGGCGGGAAGAACCTACAATGAGCAGTTCTTC,CASSPVAGRTYNEQFF
TRBD2,TRBJ2-3,TRBV30,15,NA,TGTGCCTGGAGTGGGTCTAGCGGGAGTCAGTATACGCAGTATTTT,CAWSGSSGSQYTQYF
NA,TRBJ2-1,TRBV3-1/TRBV3-2,13,NA,TGTGCCAGCAGCCAAGACGGAGGGCTTGAGCAGTTCTTC,CASSQDGGLEQFF
NA,TRBJ1-5,TRBV28,13,NA,TGTGCCAGCAGTAGCGGAAGCAATCAGCCCCAGCATTTT,CASSSGSNQPQHF
TRBD2,TRBJ2-5,TRBV14,13,NA,TGTGCCAGCAGCCCTAGCGGGATTGGGACCCAGTACTTC,CASSPSGIGTQYF
NA,TRBJ1-6,TRBV4-1,15,NA,TGCGCCAGCAGCCAAGCCGGAACAGCTCATTCACCCCTCCACTTT,CASSQAGTAHSPLHF
NA,TRBJ2-2,TRBV6-1,16,once,TGTGCCAGCAGTGTACGAGGTGGAGTAGACACCGGGGAGCTGTTTTTT,CASSVRGGVDTGELFF
TRBD1,TRBJ1-5,TRBV3-1/TRBV3-2,16,NA,TGTGCCAGCAGCCATGGAGGGACAGGGCTGCGGCAGCCCCAGCATTTT,CASSHGGTGLRQPQHF
NA,TRBJ2-1,TRBV19,15,NA,TGTGCCAGTAGTACAAACTTACTCTCCTACAATGAGCAGTTCTTC,CASSTNLLSYNEQFF
NA,TRBJ2-2,TRBV19,16,NA,TGTGCCAGTAGTATAGAAGCCAGGGTGTACACCGGGGAGCTGTTTTTT,CASSIEARVYTGELFF
NA,TRBJ1-1,TRBV5-4,14,NA,TGTGCCAGCAGCTTGGGTTATGCGAACACTGAAGCTTTCTTT,CASSLGYANTEAFF
NA,TRBJ2-7,TRBV28,15,NA,TGTGCCAGCAGTTTCGGGGGGCATGGGTTTTACGAGCAGTACTTC,CASSFGGHGFYEQYF
NA,TRBJ2-3,TRBV6-2/TRBV6-3,14,NA,TGTGCCAGCAGTTCGGCGGAACCCACAGATACGCAGTATTTT,CASSSAEPTDTQYF
NA,TRBJ2-5,TRBV4-2,14,NA,TGTGCCAGCAGCCAGACGGGGAACAGGGAGACCCAGTACTTC,CASSQTGNRETQYF
TRBD2,TRBJ2-2,TRBV4-3,18,NA,TGCGCCAGCAGCCAAACCAATCGACTAGCGGGAGTGGTCGGGGAGCTGTTTTTT,CASSQTNRLAGVVGELFF
TRBD1,TRBJ1-1,TRBV28,17,NA,TGTGCCAGCAGCTACGTCCCGGGACAGGGGGCGGACACTGAAGCTTTCTTT,CASSYVPGQGADTEAFF
TRBD2,TRBJ2-3,TRBV2,16,NA,TGTGCCAGCAGAGCAACAGCGGGAGGGCCCCCAGATACGCAGTATTTT,CASRATAGGPPDTQYF
NA,TRBJ1-1,TRBV7-3,13,NA,TGTGCCAGCAGTTCCAGTATGAACACTGAAGCTTTCTTT,CASSSSMNTEAFF
TRBD1,TRBJ1-2,TRBV2,13,NA,TGTGCCAGCAGTGACGACAGGGGGCATGGCTACACCTTC,CASSDDRGHGYTF